The table lists the clone carrying this TCR beta chain with a count of one. The source of the sample is a study of control samples from healthy donors and cancer patients. Germline assignment: CDR1 SGHAT and CDR2 FQNNGV. The CDR3 runs to 17 residues. With 2 bases removed from V and 2 bases from J, the gap between germline ends came to 16 bases. Assay used: immunoSEQ multiplex PCR; TCRdb lists only in-frame clones, some missing. The sample contains roughly 24,000 clones, about 83% of which appear only once. Sequenced input: PBMCs. The chain uses TRBV11-2 and TRBJ1-5; D ambiguous. The clonotype originates from a man between 60 and 75 years old with head and neck cancer. Here the CDR3 reads CASSLKSRPRGNQPQHF. Written as DNA, the CDR3 is TGTGCCAGCAGCTTAAAGTCGAGGCCTAGGGGCAATCAGCCCCAGCATTTT.